Included here is one TCR beta chain sequence, with context. This CDR3 region has 15 residues. Deletions cut 2 bases from V and 7 bases from J, with 15 bases between. CDR1 is SGHTA and CDR2 is FQGNSA in the germline V gene. The record originates from a study of control samples from healthy donors and cancer patients. Data came from immunoSEQ multiplex PCR; TCRdb stores just in-frame clones and leaves some out. Found here are 90,000 or so clones, roughly nine tenths of them singletons; the top ten hold less than 10%. The sequencing sample was made of PBMCs. The V call is TRBV7-2, the J call TRBJ1-5; the D is unclear. This clonotype was sampled from a woman aged 45-60 years with colorectal cancer. The CDR3 is CASSLFGERGQPQHF. CDR3 coding DNA: TGTGCCAGCAGCTTATTTGGGGAGAGAGGACAGCCCCAGCATTTT.